These 26 T cell receptor beta chains share one sample of origin, sequenced in a study of OX40 agonist ivuxolimab in advanced cancers. The data were produced by immunoSEQ multiplex PCR, yet TCRdb's version contains in-frame clones alone and is incomplete. The top ten hold 25% of the sample, which has approximately 31,000 clones, more than 70% seen once. The sequencing used CD4+ or CD8+ T cells sorted from blood, collected in a trial of the OX40 agonist ivuxolimab. The receptor set was obtained from an adult with an advanced solid tumor such as melanoma, head and neck, liver or kidney cancer.

This sequence joins TRBV27 and TRBJ2-7; TRBD2 agrees at 10 bases. The V segment lost 4 bases and the J segment 0 bases; nucleotides outside the gene matches: 18. The CDR3 totals 20 residues. The V gene's germline CDR1 is MNHEY and CDR2 SMNVEV (reference sequence). The CDR3 protein is CASSSKLLAGPPMSSYEQYF. CDR3 in DNA: TGTGCCAGCAGTTCTAAATTACTAGCGGGGCCCCCAATGAGCTCCTACGAGCAGTACTTC.

This rearrangement joins TRBV11-2 to TRBJ2-1; TRBD2 aligns across 12 bases. The CDR3 consists of 16 residues. V shed 5 bases and J 9 bases; nucleotides not matched to a gene: 11. Germline CDR1 SGHAT, CDR2 FQNNGV. The CDR3 loop reads CASSARTSGIFGEQFF. CDR3 DNA: TGTGCCAGCAGCGCCCGGACTAGCGGGATCTTCGGTGAGCAGTTCTTC.

The chain couples TRBV28 to TRBJ1-2; D call uncertain. Germline loops: CDR1 MDHEN, CDR2 SYDVKM. The CDR3 contains 11 residues. The V gene lost 3 bases and the J gene lost 7 bases, with 6 bases spanning the gap. CDR3 DNA sequence: TGTGCCAGCAGTTTTTTTGGTGGCTACACCTTC. Its translation: CASSFFGGYTF.

V gene TRBV6-8 combines with J gene TRBJ1-4, with TRBD1 as a possible D gene (6 bases). The germline V gene encodes CDR1 MNHGY and CDR2 SAAAGT. Trimming left V 2 bases short and J 6 bases short, with 13 bases between. The CDR3 length is 15 residues. The CDR3 loop reads CASSYRQVGHEKLFF. As DNA, the CDR3 is TGTGCCAGCAGTTACCGACAGGTAGGACATGAAAAACTGTTTTTT.

The chain is built from TRBV5-4 and TRBJ1-2, with 7 bases identical to TRBD1. This CDR3 comprises 13 residues. From germline, CDR1 is SGHNT and CDR2 YYREEE (reference sequence). The V gene end was trimmed by 4 bases and the J gene end by 6 bases; junction bases not matched to a gene: 6. The CDR3 nucleotides are TGTGCCAGCAGCCGACAGGGCATGAATGGCTACACCTTC. As protein: CASSRQGMNGYTF.

This chain connects TRBV10-3 to TRBJ1-1; 7 bases are a match to TRBD1. V lost 3 bases, J lost 0 bases, and 4 bases stayed unmatched. The germline V gene encodes CDR1 ENHRY and CDR2 SYGVKD. The CDR3 spans 15 residues. CDR3 loop: CAISDPGQLNTEAFF. The DNA for the CDR3 is TGTGCCATCAGTGATCCGGGACAGTTGAACACTGAAGCTTTCTTT.

The gene calls are TRBV29-1 and TRBJ1-1, with a tentative D call TRBD1 (5 bases). V lost 6 bases, J lost 5 bases, and 19 bases lay in between. This CDR3 is 14 amino acids long. CDR1 and CDR2 (germline): SQVTM, ANQGSEA. CDR3 sequence reads: CSVRAGQGPTEAFF. CDR3 DNA sequence: TGCAGCGTCCGAGCCGGGCAGGGACCTACTGAAGCTTTCTTT.

V gene TRBV7-9 combines with J gene TRBJ2-5; D is perhaps TRBD2 (7 bases). Between the trimmed V and J ends, which lost 5 bases and 5 bases, there was a span of 24 bases. The germline V gene has CDR1 SEHNR and CDR2 FQNEAQ (reference sequence). The CDR3 length is 17 residues. CDR3 in DNA: TGTGCCAGCAGCAAGACCGGTGGGGGCTATAGCGGGGAGACCCAGTACTTC. Encoded protein: CASSKTGGGYSGETQYF.

This chain joins TRBV6-1 and TRBJ2-1, with 9 positions matching TRBD2. CDR1 is MNHNS, CDR2 SASEGT, per germline. CDR3 size: 14 residues. J was trimmed by 4 bases and V by 9 bases; bases with no gene match: 7. CDR3 nucleotides: TGTGCCAGTCAATACGGACTAGCGTACAATGAGCAGTTCTTC. Amino acids: CASQYGLAYNEQFF.

V is TRBV6-5 and J is TRBJ2-7, with 8 bases that match TRBD2. Germline V gene sequence: CDR1 MNHEY, CDR2 SVGAGI. CDR3 length: 11 amino acids. The V and J ends lost 8 bases and 7 bases, in that order; junction bases with no gene match: 4. CDR3 residues: CASVRGGEQYF. CDR3 sequence (DNA): TGTGCCAGCGTCCGGGGGGGGGAGCAGTACTTC.

The chain employs TRBV18 and TRBJ2-7; D call uncertain. This CDR3 spans 13 amino acids. CDR1 and CDR2 (germline): KGHSH, LQKENI. V was pared by 3 bases and J by 2 bases, with 8 bases between. The CDR3 DNA is TGTGCCAGCTCACCTTCTGGGGCCTACGAGCAGTACTTC. It translates to CASSPSGAYEQYF.

The chain is built from TRBV19 and TRBJ1-1, with unresolved D. V lost 5 bases to trimming and J lost 2 bases, with 9 bases between them. The CDR3 is made up of 13 amino acids. The germline gives CDR1 LNHDA, CDR2 SQIVND (reference sequence). The CDR3 here is CASSPVINTEAFF. DNA for the CDR3: TGTGCCAGTAGTCCCGTTATCAACACTGAAGCTTTCTTT.

The V call is TRBV6-5, the J call TRBJ2-3; D is possibly TRBD2 (5 bases). Germline V CDR1 and CDR2: MNHEY, SVGAGI. The CDR3 totals 14 residues. V lost 0 bases, J lost 1 base, and 5 bases lay in between. The CDR3 here is CASSYSSGTDTQYF. Here the CDR3 DNA reads TGTGCCAGCAGTTACTCTAGCGGCACAGATACGCAGTATTTT.

The chain uses TRBV5-1 and TRBJ2-2; 9 bases are shared with TRBD2. The CDR3 contains 16 residues. Germline assignment: CDR1 SGHRS and CDR2 YFSETQ. The junction had 8 bases not matched to a gene; V was cut back by 4 bases and J by 4 bases. The CDR3 region has the DNA TGCGCCAGCAGCCTAGGACTAGCGATTATCACCGGGGAGCTGTTTTTT. Translating it yields CASSLGLAIITGELFF. Using reference TRBV5-1 and TRBJ2-2 for the parts outside the CDR3, the full variable domain is KAGVTQTPRYLIKTRGQQVTLSCSPISGHRSVSWYQQTPGQGLQFLFEYFSETQRNKGNFPGRFSGRQFSNSRSEMNVSTLELGDSALYLCASSLGLAIITGELFFGEGSRLTVL.

The chain combines TRBV5-5 with TRBJ2-3; D gene ambiguous. From germline, CDR1 is SGHKS and CDR2 YYEKEE (reference sequence). This CDR3 contains 13 residues. V was trimmed by 1 base and J by 1 base, leaving 4 bases between them. The CDR3 spells CASSLSGTDTQYF. Written as DNA, the CDR3 is TGTGCCAGCAGCTTGAGCGGCACAGATACGCAGTATTTT.

The V and J genes are TRBV19 and TRBJ2-5; D gene uncertain. CDR3 length: 13 amino acids. V lost 4 bases and J lost 2, with 8 bases in between. In germline, CDR1 is LNHDA, CDR2 SQIVND (reference sequence). The CDR3: CASSRVVQETQYF. In nucleotides, the CDR3 is TGTGCCAGTAGTAGGGTAGTTCAAGAGACCCAGTACTTC.

The rearrangement links TRBV7-9 to TRBJ2-7; maybe TRBD2 (6 bases). CDR1 is SEHNR, CDR2 FQNEAQ, per germline (reference sequence). CDR3 length: 16 residues. Trimming stripped 2 bases from V and 0 bases from J, with 14 bases between. The chain's CDR3 is CASSLPTPGGSYEQYF. DNA of the CDR3: TGTGCCAGCAGCTTACCAACCCCCGGGGGCTCCTACGAGCAGTACTTC. Looking up the rest from reference TRBV7-9 and TRBJ2-7 gives the full variable domain: DTGVSQNPRHKITKRGQNVTFRCDPISEHNRLYWYRQTLGQGPEFLTYFQNEAQLEKSRLLSDRFSAERPKGSFSTLEIQRTEQGDSAMYLCASSLPTPGGSYEQYFGPGTRLTVT.

The rearrangement uses TRBV19 and TRBJ2-7; TRBD2 might be the D (5 bases). The germline V gene encodes CDR1 LNHDA and CDR2 SQIVND (reference sequence). V was shortened by 1 base and J by 0 bases, with 10 bases between the two germline ends. This CDR3 comprises 15 residues. Here the CDR3 DNA reads TGTGCCAGTAGTATAGTACCGGGGAGCTCCTACGAGCAGTACTTC. Its translation: CASSIVPGSSYEQYF.

The chain is built from TRBV10-3 and TRBJ2-1; 14 bases agree with TRBD2. The germline gives CDR1 ENHRY, CDR2 SYGVKD. CDR3 length: 17 amino acids. V dropped 0 bases and J dropped 6; count of bases not matched to a gene: 4. The CDR3 sequence: CAISESGTSGSVNEQFF. CDR3 nucleotides: TGTGCCATCAGTGAGTCGGGGACTAGCGGGAGTGTCAATGAGCAGTTCTTC.

The chain uses TRBV28 and TRBJ1-2; 7 bases are shared with TRBD1. Germline V lookup: CDR1 MDHEN, CDR2 SYDVKM. The CDR3 is 14 amino acids. Trimming removed 4 bases from V and 5 bases from J; junction bases left unmatched: 7. As DNA, the CDR3 is TGTGCCAGCAGTTCCCGGGACAGCTCTTATGGCTACACCTTC. Its protein is CASSSRDSSYGYTF.

This sequence joins TRBV5-1 and TRBJ1-3; D is ambiguous. This CDR3 spans 17 amino acids. Germline CDR1 SGHRS, CDR2 YFSETQ. Trimming left V 0 bases short and J 3 bases short, with 16 bases between. CDR3 sequence: CASSLVGRSFVGNTIYF. The CDR3 DNA reads as TGCGCCAGCAGCTTGGTGGGCCGGAGTTTCGTTGGAAACACCATATATTTT.

The sample holds one count of this clone. The chain couples TRBV5-1 to TRBJ2-1; D unclear. Between the trimmed V and J ends, which lost 0 bases and 0 bases, there was a span of 10 bases. Germline lookup yields CDR1 SGHRS and CDR2 YFSETQ. This CDR3 comprises 16 residues. The CDR3 region is CASSLGNSVSYNEQFF. DNA for the CDR3: TGCGCCAGCAGCTTGGGGAATAGTGTCTCCTACAATGAGCAGTTCTTC.

The chain is built from TRBV4-2 and TRBJ1-1; maybe TRBD1 (6 bases). Germline assignment: CDR1 LGHNA and CDR2 YNFKEQ. The CDR3 sequence is 14 residues long. Trimming removed 3 bases from V and 3 bases from J, with 11 bases in between. The CDR3 DNA reads as TGTGCCAGCAGCCAGTCCGGGGGCGACACTGAAGCTTTCTTT. This translates into CASSQSGGDTEAFF.

J is TRBJ1-4 and V is TRBV28; D is possibly TRBD1 (5 bases). The V gene's germline CDR1 is MDHEN and CDR2 SYDVKM. The ends were cut back, 11 bases at V and 11 bases at J, with 12 bases in the middle. CDR3 length: 10 residues. The CDR3: CASGRGKLFF. Here the CDR3 DNA reads TGTGCCTCTGGTAGGGGTAAACTGTTTTTT.

The chain combines TRBV2 with TRBJ1-2, with 8 bases lining up with TRBD1. With 5 bases clipped from V and 7 bases from J, the junction kept 15 bases outside the gene matches. The germline CDR1 and CDR2 sequences are SNHLY and FYNNEI. The CDR3 is 16 amino acids. The CDR3 spells CASSLNFSGGEGGYTF. In DNA form, the CDR3 reads TGTGCCAGCAGTCTCAATTTTTCAGGGGGCGAGGGTGGCTACACCTTC.

The V call is TRBV5-1, the J call TRBJ2-5; TRBD1 agrees at 12 bases. V dropped 4 bases and J dropped 5; count of bases not matched to a gene: 9. CDR1 and CDR2 from the germline V gene are SGHRS and YFSETQ. This CDR3 is 16 amino acids long. CDR3 in DNA: TGCGCCAGCAGCAAGGGACAGGGGGCGCCTAGCGAGACCCAGTACTTC. It is translated as CASSKGQGAPSETQYF.